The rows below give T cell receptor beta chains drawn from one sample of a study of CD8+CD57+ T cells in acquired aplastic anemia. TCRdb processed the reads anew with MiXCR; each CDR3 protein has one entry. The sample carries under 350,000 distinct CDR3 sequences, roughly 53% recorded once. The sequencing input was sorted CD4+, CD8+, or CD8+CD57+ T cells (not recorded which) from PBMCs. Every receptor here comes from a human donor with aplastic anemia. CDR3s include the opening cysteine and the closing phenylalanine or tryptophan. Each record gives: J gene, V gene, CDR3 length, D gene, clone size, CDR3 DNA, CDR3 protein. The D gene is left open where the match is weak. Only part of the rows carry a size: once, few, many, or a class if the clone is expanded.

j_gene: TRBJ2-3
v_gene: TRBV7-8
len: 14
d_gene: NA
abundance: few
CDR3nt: TGTGCCAGCAGCTTATTCCGGGAGCAAGGGGAGCAGTATTTT
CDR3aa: CASSLFREQGEQYF

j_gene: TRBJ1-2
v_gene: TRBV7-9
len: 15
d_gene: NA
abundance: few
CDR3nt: TGTGCCAGCACCGGCCAAGGACAGTTTCTTGTGGGCTACACCTTC
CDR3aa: CASTGQGQFLVGYTF

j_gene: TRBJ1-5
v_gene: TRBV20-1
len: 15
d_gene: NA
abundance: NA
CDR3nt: TGCAGTGCTAGAGAAGTAGGTCGGGAAGAGCAGCCCCAGCATTTT
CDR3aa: CSAREVGREEQPQHF

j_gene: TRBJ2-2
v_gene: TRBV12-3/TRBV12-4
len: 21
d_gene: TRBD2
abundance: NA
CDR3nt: TGTGCCAGCAGCCGAATGATTGACTGGGTAGCGGGAGGAACAAACACCGGGGAGCTGTTTTTT
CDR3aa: CASSRMIDWVAGGTNTGELFF

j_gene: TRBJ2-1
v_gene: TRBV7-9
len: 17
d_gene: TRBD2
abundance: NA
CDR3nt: TGTGCCAGCAGCTCGGCTACCACTAGCGCCGCCTACAATGAGCAGTTCTTC
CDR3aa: CASSSATTSAAYNEQFF

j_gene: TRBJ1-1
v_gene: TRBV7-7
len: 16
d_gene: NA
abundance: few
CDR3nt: TGTGCTAGCAGCTTATCGGGGGCGCCCCTGAACACTGAAGCTTTCTTT
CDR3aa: CASSLSGAPLNTEAFF

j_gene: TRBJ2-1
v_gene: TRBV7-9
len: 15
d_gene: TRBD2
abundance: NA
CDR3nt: TGTGCCAGTAGAGGGGGCGGGAGGGGACCCAATGAGCAGTTCTTC
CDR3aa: CASRGGGRGPNEQFF

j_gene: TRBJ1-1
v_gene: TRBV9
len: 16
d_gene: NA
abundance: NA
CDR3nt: TGTGCCAGCAGTGCCGAGGGCTCATATCGGAACACTGAAGCTTTCTTT
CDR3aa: CASSAEGSYRNTEAFF

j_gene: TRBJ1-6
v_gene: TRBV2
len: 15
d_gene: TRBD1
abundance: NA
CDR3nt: TGTGCCAGCAGTGTGGTAGGGGGCAGGGCCTCACCCCTCCACTTT
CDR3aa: CASSVVGGRASPLHF

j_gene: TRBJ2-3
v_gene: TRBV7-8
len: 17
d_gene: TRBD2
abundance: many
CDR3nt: TGTGCCAGCAGCCCCCGGGAGGCGGCGCGAAGCACAGATACGCAGTATTTT
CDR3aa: CASSPREAARSTDTQYF

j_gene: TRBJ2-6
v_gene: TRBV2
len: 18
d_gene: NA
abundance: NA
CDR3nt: TGTGCCAGCAGTGAATCCCCTTACAGGACCCCAGGGGCCAACGTCCTGACTTTC
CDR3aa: CASSESPYRTPGANVLTF

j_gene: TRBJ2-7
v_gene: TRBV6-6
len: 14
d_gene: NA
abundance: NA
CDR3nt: TGTGCCAGCAGCCCTATCGACAGGCACTACGAGCAGTACTTC
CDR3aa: CASSPIDRHYEQYF

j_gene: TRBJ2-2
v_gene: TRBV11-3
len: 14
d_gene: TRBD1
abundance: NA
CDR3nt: TGTGCCGTAACCGGGACAGGGGACACCGGGGAGCTGTTTTTT
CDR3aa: CAVTGTGDTGELFF

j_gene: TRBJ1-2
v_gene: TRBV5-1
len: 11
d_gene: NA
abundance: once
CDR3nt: TGCGCCAGCAGCCTAGGACAAGAGTACACCTTC
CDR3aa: CASSLGQEYTF

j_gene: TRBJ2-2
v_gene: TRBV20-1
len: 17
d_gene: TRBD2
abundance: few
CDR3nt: TGCAGTGCTAGAGATCTCGTGGGGAGGGCGAACACCGGGGAGCTGTTTTTT
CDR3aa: CSARDLVGRANTGELFF

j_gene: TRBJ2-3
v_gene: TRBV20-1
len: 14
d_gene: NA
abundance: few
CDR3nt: TGCAGTGCCCCAATCGGGGGACACACAGATACGCAGTATTTT
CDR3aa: CSAPIGGHTDTQYF

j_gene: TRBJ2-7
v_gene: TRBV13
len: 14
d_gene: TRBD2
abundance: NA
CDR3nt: TGTGCCAGCAGCCGTCGGGGGGATTCCTACGAGCAGTACTTC
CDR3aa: CASSRRGDSYEQYF

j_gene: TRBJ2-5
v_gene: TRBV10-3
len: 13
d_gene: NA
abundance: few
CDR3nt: TGTGCCATCAGTGAGTCGCAAAAAGAGACCCAGTACTTC
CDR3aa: CAISESQKETQYF

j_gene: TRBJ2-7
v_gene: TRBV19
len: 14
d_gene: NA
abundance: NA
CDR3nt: TGTGCCAGTAGTATCGCGGCCGTCCCCAACGAGCAGTACTTC
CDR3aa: CASSIAAVPNEQYF

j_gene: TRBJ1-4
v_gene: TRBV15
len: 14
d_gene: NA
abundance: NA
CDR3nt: TGTGCCACCAGCAGGGGACGTTCTAATGAAAAACTGTTTTTT
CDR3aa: CATSRGRSNEKLFF

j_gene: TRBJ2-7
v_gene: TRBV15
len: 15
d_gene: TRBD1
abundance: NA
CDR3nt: TGTGCCACCAGCAGAGATCAGGCAGGGGGCTACGAGCAGTACTTC
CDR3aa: CATSRDQAGGYEQYF

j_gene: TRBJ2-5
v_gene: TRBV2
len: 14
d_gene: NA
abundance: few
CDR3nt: TGTGCCATCAGTGAGTCTACAGGACAAGAGACCCAGTACTTC
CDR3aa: CAISESTGQETQYF

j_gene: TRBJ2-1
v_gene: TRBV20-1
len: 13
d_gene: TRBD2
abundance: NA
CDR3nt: TGCAGTCGACTAGCGGGAGCCTACAATGAGCAGTTCTTC
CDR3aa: CSRLAGAYNEQFF

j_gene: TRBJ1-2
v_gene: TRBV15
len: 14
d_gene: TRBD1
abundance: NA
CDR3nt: TGTGCCACCAGGGCGGGACAGCAAATCTATGGCTACACCTTC
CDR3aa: CATRAGQQIYGYTF

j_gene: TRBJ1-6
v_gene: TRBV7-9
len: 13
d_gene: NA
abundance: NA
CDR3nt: TGTGCCAGCAGCTTAGGACAGGATCAGCCCCTCCACTTT
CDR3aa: CASSLGQDQPLHF

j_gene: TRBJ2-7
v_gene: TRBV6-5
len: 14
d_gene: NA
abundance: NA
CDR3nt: TGTGCCACCGGGACTCGGGACGGACCCTACGAGCAGTACTTC
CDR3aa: CATGTRDGPYEQYF

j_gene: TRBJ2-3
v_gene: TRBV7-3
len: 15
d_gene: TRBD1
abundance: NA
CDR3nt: TGTGCCAGCACCGGACAGGGGGCGGGCACAGATACGCAGTATTTT
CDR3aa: CASTGQGAGTDTQYF

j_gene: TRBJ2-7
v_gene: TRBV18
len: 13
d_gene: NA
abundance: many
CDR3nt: TGTGCCAGCTCAATGTCGGAGTCCTACGAGCAGTACTTC
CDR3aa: CASSMSESYEQYF